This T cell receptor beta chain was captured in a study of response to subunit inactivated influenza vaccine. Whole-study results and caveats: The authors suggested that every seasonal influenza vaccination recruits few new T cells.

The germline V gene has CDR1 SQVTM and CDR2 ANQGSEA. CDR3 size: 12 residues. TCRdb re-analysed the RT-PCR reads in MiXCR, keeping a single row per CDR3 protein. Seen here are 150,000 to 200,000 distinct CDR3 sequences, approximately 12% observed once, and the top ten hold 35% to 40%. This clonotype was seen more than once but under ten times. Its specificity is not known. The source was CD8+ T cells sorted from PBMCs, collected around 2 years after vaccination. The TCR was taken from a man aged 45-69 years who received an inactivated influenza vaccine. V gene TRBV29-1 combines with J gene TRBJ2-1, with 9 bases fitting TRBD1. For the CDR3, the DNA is TGCAGAAGACAGGGGGTCTTGGGAGCGCAGTTCTTC. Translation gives CRRQGVLGAQFF.